These T cell receptor beta chains were read from a single sample in a study of OX40 agonist ivuxolimab in advanced cancers. Method: immunoSEQ multiplex PCR; TCRdb's copy keeps in-frame clones and lacks some. The table has around 75,000 clones, just under 90% seen once. The input for sequencing was CD4+ or CD8+ T cells sorted from blood, taken in a trial of the OX40 agonist ivuxolimab. The receptors shown here come from an adult with an advanced solid tumor such as melanoma, head and neck, liver or kidney cancer. Both conserved end residues are part of each CDR3. A D gene is named only where the DNA matches it firmly. Not all rows give a size; the values are once, few, many and, for expanded clones, a class.

D: TRBD1; V: TRBV18; J: TRBJ1-2; size: .; CDR3: CASSPRQGAGGYTF; DNA: TGTGCCAGCTCACCGAGACAGGGGGCTGGTGGCTACACCTTC
D: .; V: TRBV2; J: TRBJ1-1; size: .; CDR3: CASGTSEGTEAFF; DNA: TGTGCCAGCGGGACTTCAGAGGGGACTGAAGCTTTCTTT
D: .; V: TRBV5-4; J: TRBJ1-2; size: .; CDR3: CASSLGGRVYGYTF; DNA: TGTGCCAGCAGCTTGGGGGGGCGCGTCTATGGCTACACCTTC
D: .; V: TRBV28; J: TRBJ2-1; size: few; CDR3: CASSSLLYEQFF; DNA: TGTGCCAGCAGTTCCCTGTTGTATGAGCAGTTCTTC
D: .; V: TRBV7-2; J: TRBJ1-2; size: .; CDR3: CASRIGAGSGGYTF; DNA: TGTGCCAGCAGAATTGGGGCAGGGTCCGGTGGCTACACCTTC
D: TRBD1; V: TRBV4-1; J: TRBJ1-4; size: .; CDR3: CASSRDRKMATNEKLFF; DNA: TGCGCCAGCAGCCGGGACAGGAAAATGGCAACTAATGAAAAACTGTTTTTT
D: .; V: TRBV29-1; J: TRBJ2-1; size: .; CDR3: CSVESSPSSNEQFF; DNA: TGCAGCGTTGAAAGCTCACCGTCGAGCAATGAGCAGTTCTTC
D: .; V: TRBV6-1; J: TRBJ1-2; size: .; CDR3: CASSAGSGYTF; DNA: TGTGCCAGCAGTGCAGGGAGTGGCTACACCTTC
D: .; V: TRBV7-2; J: TRBJ2-1; size: .; CDR3: CASSLDSGAHNEQFF; DNA: TGTGCCAGCAGCTTAGATTCCGGGGCCCACAATGAGCAGTTCTTC
D: .; V: TRBV18; J: TRBJ1-1; size: .; CDR3: CASSPPGDTEAFF; DNA: TGTGCCAGCTCACCACCAGGAGACACTGAAGCTTTCTTT
D: .; V: TRBV18; J: TRBJ1-1; size: .; CDR3: CASSPPSSGGGTEAFF; DNA: TGTGCCAGCTCACCTCCTTCCTCAGGAGGGGGCACTGAAGCTTTCTTT
D: TRBD2; V: TRBV6-5; J: TRBJ2-7; size: .; CDR3: CASSRGLAGPYEQYF; DNA: TGTGCCAGCAGTAGGGGACTAGCGGGCCCCTACGAGCAGTACTTC
D: .; V: TRBV7-2; J: TRBJ1-1; size: .; CDR3: CASSLRTAVAEAFF; DNA: TGTGCCAGCAGCTTAAGGACGGCAGTAGCTGAAGCTTTCTTT
D: .; V: TRBV5-5; J: TRBJ2-1; size: .; CDR3: CASSFPYNEQFF; DNA: TGTGCCAGCAGCTTCCCCTACAATGAGCAGTTCTTC
D: .; V: TRBV6-1; J: TRBJ1-2; size: .; CDR3: CASSDQGSNYGYTF; DNA: TGTGCCAGCAGTGATCAGGGATCTAACTATGGCTACACCTTC
D: .; V: TRBV5-1; J: TRBJ2-5; size: .; CDR3: CASSQTVGGPELETQYF; DNA: TGCGCCAGCAGCCAAACCGTGGGGGGCCCTGAATTAGAGACCCAGTACTTC
D: .; V: TRBV6-5; J: TRBJ1-2; size: .; CDR3: CASSYLGGSINYGYTF; DNA: TGTGCCAGCAGTTACTTGGGGGGATCGATTAACTATGGCTACACCTTC
D: .; V: TRBV6-5; J: TRBJ2-5; size: few; CDR3: CASSPRGETQYF; DNA: TGTGCCAGCAGTCCCCGGGGGGAGACCCAGTACTTC
D: .; V: TRBV5-1; J: TRBJ2-1; size: .; CDR3: CASSFGVANEQFF; DNA: TGCGCCAGCAGCTTTGGGGTGGCCAATGAGCAGTTCTTC
D: TRBD1; V: TRBV6-1; J: TRBJ1-3; size: .; CDR3: CASKGTGVGNTIYF; DNA: TGTGCCAGCAAGGGGACAGGGGTGGGAAACACCATATATTTT
D: TRBD2; V: TRBV5-1; J: TRBJ2-5; size: .; CDR3: CASSSGPGGRLQETQYF; DNA: TGCGCCAGCAGCTCCGGACCCGGCGGGAGGCTACAAGAGACCCAGTACTTC
D: .; V: TRBV7-2; J: TRBJ2-7; size: .; CDR3: CASSLRVASVSYEQYF; DNA: TGTGCCAGCAGCTTACGGGTGGCTAGCGTCTCCTACGAGCAGTACTTC
D: TRBD2; V: TRBV4-2; J: TRBJ2-5; size: .; CDR3: CASSQEWLGDSGGGLLRETQYF; DNA: TGTGCCAGCAGCCAAGAATGGCTTGGTGATAGCGGGGGGGGGTTATTGAGGGAGACCCAGTACTTC
D: .; V: TRBV2; J: TRBJ1-5; size: once; CDR3: CASSKSNQPQHF; DNA: TGTGCCAGCAGTAAAAGCAATCAGCCCCAGCATTTT
D: TRBD1; V: TRBV30; J: TRBJ1-1; size: .; CDR3: CAWSIRTGGSTEAFF; DNA: TGTGCCTGGAGTATCCGGACAGGTGGGAGCACTGAAGCTTTCTTT
D: .; V: TRBV12-5; J: TRBJ2-5; size: .; CDR3: CASGPGTSGYVETQYF; DNA: TGTGCTAGTGGTCCCGGGACGAGCGGGTACGTGGAGACCCAGTACTTC
D: TRBD1; V: TRBV30; J: TRBJ1-5; size: .; CDR3: CAWAMTGVDQPQHF; DNA: TGTGCCTGGGCTATGACAGGGGTGGATCAGCCCCAGCATTTT
D: .; V: TRBV6-1; J: TRBJ1-1; size: once; CDR3: CASSRTLDTEAFF; DNA: TGTGCCAGCAGCAGGACACTCGACACTGAAGCTTTCTTT
D: TRBD1; V: TRBV5-1; J: TRBJ1-2; size: .; CDR3: CASSLTATGDGYTF; DNA: TGCGCCAGCAGCTTGACCGCGACAGGGGATGGCTACACCTTC
D: .; V: TRBV10-3; J: TRBJ1-2; size: .; CDR3: CAITQNPDNNYGYTF; DNA: TGTGCCATCACCCAGAATCCCGACAATAACTATGGCTACACCTTC
D: .; V: TRBV5-1; J: TRBJ1-5; size: .; CDR3: CASSLEPNSNQPQHF; DNA: TGCGCCAGCAGCTTGGAGCCAAATAGCAATCAGCCCCAGCATTTT
D: TRBD1; V: TRBV5-1; J: TRBJ2-5; size: .; CDR3: CASSPGTGFETQYF; DNA: TGCGCCAGCAGCCCCGGGACAGGGTTCGAGACCCAGTACTTC
D: .; V: TRBV18; J: TRBJ2-3; size: once; CDR3: CASAQGGGRNEYF; DNA: TGTGCCAGCGCGCAGGGGGGGGGACGCAACGAGTATTTT
D: .; V: TRBV19; J: TRBJ2-5; size: .; CDR3: CASSIVIGLETQETQYF; DNA: TGTGCCAGTAGTATAGTAATCGGGCTGGAGACTCAAGAGACCCAGTACTTC
D: .; V: TRBV14; J: TRBJ1-1; size: .; CDR3: CASSQDYNTEAFF; DNA: TGTGCCAGCAGCCAAGATTACAACACTGAAGCTTTCTTT
D: .; V: TRBV2; J: TRBJ2-1; size: .; CDR3: CASSELGTEQFF; DNA: TGTGCCAGCAGTGAACTCGGGACAGAGCAGTTCTTC
D: .; V: TRBV10-3; J: TRBJ2-1; size: .; CDR3: CAISDLASSYNEQFF; DNA: TGTGCCATCAGTGACTTGGCGAGCTCCTACAATGAGCAGTTCTTC
D: .; V: TRBV6-5; J: TRBJ2-1; size: .; CDR3: CASSYSTVPPYNEQFF; DNA: TGTGCCAGCAGTTACTCTACCGTACCCCCGTACAATGAGCAGTTCTTC
D: .; V: TRBV18; J: TRBJ1-2; size: .; CDR3: CASSPLDGTYGYTF; DNA: TGTGCCAGCTCACCACTGGACGGCACCTATGGCTACACCTTC
D: .; V: TRBV30; J: TRBJ2-1; size: .; CDR3: CAWGDGAYNEQFF; DNA: TGTGCCTGGGGGGACGGGGCCTACAATGAGCAGTTCTTC
D: TRBD2; V: TRBV29-1; J: TRBJ2-1; size: .; CDR3: CSVLTTPSGSSYNEQFF; DNA: TGCAGCGTTCTTACCACTCCTAGCGGGAGCTCCTACAATGAGCAGTTCTTC
D: .; V: TRBV6-5; J: TRBJ2-4; size: .; CDR3: CASTSGFTDIQYF; DNA: TGTGCCAGCACCTCAGGATTTACGGACATTCAGTACTTC
D: .; V: TRBV5-1; J: TRBJ1-2; size: .; CDR3: CASSLLTKNYGYTF; DNA: TGCGCCAGCAGCTTGCTGACAAAGAACTATGGCTACACCTTC
D: .; V: TRBV7-9; J: TRBJ1-1; size: .; CDR3: CASSLGGDRTEAFF; DNA: TGTGCCAGCAGCTTAGGGGGGGACCGCACTGAAGCTTTCTTT
D: .; V: TRBV7-2; J: TRBJ2-7; size: .; CDR3: CASSSRGGPYEQYF; DNA: TGTGCCAGCAGCTCGAGGGGCGGGCCCTACGAGCAGTACTTC
D: .; V: TRBV15; J: TRBJ1-5; size: .; CDR3: CATSSRSYGGENQPQHF; DNA: TGTGCCACCAGCAGCAGAAGCTATGGGGGGGAAAATCAGCCCCAGCATTTT
D: .; V: TRBV27; J: TRBJ1-2; size: .; CDR3: CASSFRLNYGYTF; DNA: TGTGCCAGCAGTTTCCGACTAAACTATGGCTACACCTTC
D: .; V: TRBV10-3; J: TRBJ1-2; size: once; CDR3: CAISESSPSYGYTF; DNA: TGTGCCATCAGTGAGTCCTCCCCCAGCTATGGCTACACCTTC